This TCR beta chain was recorded in a study of T cell responses to AZD1222 COVID-19 vaccine. Second doses that came at about 4 or about 12 weeks were put together. On this clone: Its antigen is unknown.

The repertoire was sequenced with immunoSEQ multiplex PCR; TCRdb's copy has only in-frame clones and lacks some. Among around 58,000 clones listed, more than 80% were seen once. Study-level results: The donors showed a predominance of white British ancestry and of females, with possible underestimation of clonal diversity. Repertoires were sampled only after the peak T cell response.

Germline V lookup: CDR1 MGHDK, CDR2 SYGVNS. The CDR3 has 12 residues. The V and J ends lost 4 bases and 19 bases respectively, with 17 bases between them. This chain connects TRBV25-1 to TRBJ1-6, with D possibly matching TRBD1 (6 bases). The sample here was peripheral blood, taken 28 days after the second AZD1222 dose. This clonotype originated in an adult who received the AZD1222 COVID-19 vaccine. CDR3 in DNA: TGTGCCAGCAGTGCCGAACAGGGTAGCAGGCACTTT. It specifies CASSAEQGSRHF.